This T cell receptor (beta chain) was sequenced during a study of control samples from healthy donors and cancer patients. The data were produced by immunoSEQ multiplex PCR, yet TCRdb's version contains in-frame clones alone and is incomplete. The sample has over 120,000 clones, roughly 94% seen once; the top ten hold approximately 14%. Germline-derived CDR1 and CDR2 are SGHNT and YYREEE (reference sequence). This CDR3 has 14 residues. Trimming stripped 5 bases from V and 4 bases from J, with 13 bases between. Sequenced input: PBMCs. The genes are TRBV5-4 and TRBJ2-1; TRBD2 might be the D (6 bases). This receptor was obtained from a man in his sixties with colorectal cancer. This chain's CDR3 is CASSPVGGYNEQFF. The CDR3 bases are TGTGCCAGCAGTCCCGTTGGGGGGTACAATGAGCAGTTCTTC.